This record looks at one TCR beta chain sequence and its context. This sample is part of a study of control samples from healthy donors and cancer patients. Clones were read by immunoSEQ multiplex PCR, and TCRdb kept only the in-frame ones, dropping some. The sample lists some 120,000 clones, over 75% occurring once. This CDR3 comprises 15 residues. Germline CDR1 and CDR2: SGDLS and YYNGEE. V lost 6 bases, J lost 4 bases, and 17 bases lay in between. Sequenced sample: blood. The V call is TRBV9, the J call TRBJ1-3; D may be TRBD1 (6 bases). This receptor was obtained from a man between 60 and 75 years old in good health. The DNA for the CDR3 is TGTGCCAGCACCCCCCAAGGGACAACGGGAAACACCATATATTTT. Its translation is CASTPQGTTGNTIYF.